This T cell receptor (beta chain) is from a study of B cell selection in AIRE deficiency. Overall study findings and caveats: AIRE-deficient Tconv and Treg repertoires matched healthy donors in TCRBV, CDR3 length, diversity. About 28% of healthy-shared Treg sequences were found among patient Tconv cells. Of about 3,900 shared Treg TCRbeta sequences, about 30% were healthy-donor-only and about 9.1% patient-only.

Sorted regulatory T cells were CD4-positive, CD25-high and CD127-low or negative. The sample holds one count of this clone. What it recognizes is unknown. J gave up 0 bases and V 1 base, and 6 bases lay outside the gene matches. The CDR3 totals 16 residues. Germline V lookup: CDR1 LGHNA, CDR2 YSLEER. Repertoires were generated with immunoSEQ multiplex PCR, while TCRdb's copy carries only in-frame clones and drops some. The sample carries roughly 22,000 clones, 94% recorded once. The origin of this receptor is a human donor with AIRE deficiency. V usage is TRBV4-3 and J usage is TRBJ2-7; TRBD1 aligns across 7 bases. Material for sequencing was Tregs sorted from PBMCs. CDR3 sequence (DNA): TGCGCCAGCAGCCAAGGTTGGGGGACAGTCTCCTACGAGCAGTACTTC. This gives the protein CASSQGWGTVSYEQYF.